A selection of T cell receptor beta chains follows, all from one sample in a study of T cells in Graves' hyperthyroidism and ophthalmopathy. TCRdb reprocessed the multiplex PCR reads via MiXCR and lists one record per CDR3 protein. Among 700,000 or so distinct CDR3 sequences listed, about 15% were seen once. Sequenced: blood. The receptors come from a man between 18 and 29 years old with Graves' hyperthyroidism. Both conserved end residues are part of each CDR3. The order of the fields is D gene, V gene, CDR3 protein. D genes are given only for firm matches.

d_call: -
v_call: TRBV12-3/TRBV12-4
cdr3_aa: CASSLPLNQPQHF

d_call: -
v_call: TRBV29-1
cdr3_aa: CSVESGGVPYEQYF

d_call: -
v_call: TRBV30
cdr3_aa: CAWSVSGPGNTIYF

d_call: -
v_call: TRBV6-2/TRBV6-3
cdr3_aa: CASSYTPQNTGELFF

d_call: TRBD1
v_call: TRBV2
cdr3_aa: CASSLRDRTPDTQYF

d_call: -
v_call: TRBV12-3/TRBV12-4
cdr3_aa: CASSSPFQPQHF

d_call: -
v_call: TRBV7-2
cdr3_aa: CASRLQGIGSETQYF

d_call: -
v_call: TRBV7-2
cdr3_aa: CASSLETQYNSPLHF

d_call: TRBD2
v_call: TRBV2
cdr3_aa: CASSPTSGRRGGELFF

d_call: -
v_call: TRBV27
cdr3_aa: CASSSPRGNYSYNEQFF

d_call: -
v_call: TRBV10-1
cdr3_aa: CASTRDPTDEQYF

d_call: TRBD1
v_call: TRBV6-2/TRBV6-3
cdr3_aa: CASSFSTGYEQYF